These 25 T cell receptor beta chains were sequenced from one sample in a study of Ad26.COV2.S vaccination and SARS-CoV-2 variants. Repertoires were generated with immunoSEQ multiplex PCR, while TCRdb's copy carries only in-frame clones and drops some. Seen here are more than 300,000 clones, approximately 86% observed once, and the top ten hold about 10%. The treatment here: around 19 received Ad26.COV2.S at low or high dose, single or two shots; 5 received placebo; per-sample allocation not given. Vaccine and placebo recipients were sampled on day 63 after the first injection. Sequences were derived from peripheral blood, sampled in a trial of Ad26.COV2.S vaccine versus placebo. These receptors were collected from a person aged 18 to 59 who received the Ad26.COV2.S COVID-19 vaccine or a placebo.

This chain uses TRBV27 with TRBJ2-6; 7 positions match TRBD1. Germline CDR1 is MNHEY and CDR2 is SMNVEV (reference sequence). Trimming took 4 bases from V and 2 from J; bases not matched to a gene: 8. The CDR3 spans 17 residues. The CDR3 sequence is CASSSRQGFTGANVLTF. CDR3 coding DNA: TGTGCCAGCAGTTCGAGACAGGGATTCACTGGGGCCAACGTCCTGACTTTC.

The chain uses TRBV7-2 and TRBJ2-3; TRBD2 agrees at 10 bases. Germline CDR1 SGHTA, CDR2 FQGNSA. This CDR3 spans 14 amino acids. V lost 4 bases and J lost 5; bases outside the gene matches: 3. CDR3 bases: TGTGCCAGCAGCTCGGGACTAGCGAAAGATACGCAGTATTTT. This translates into CASSSGLAKDTQYF.

The rearrangement uses TRBV27 and TRBJ2-7, with D tentatively TRBD1 (5 bases). V lost 9 bases to trimming and J lost 3 bases, with 21 bases between them. This CDR3 spans 15 amino acids. CDR1 and CDR2 from the germline V gene are MNHEY and SMNVEV (reference sequence). The CDR3 bases are TGTGCCAGTACCCCAAGGGGTACAAGGGACTACGAGCAGTACTTC. Encoded protein: CASTPRGTRDYEQYF.

The rearrangement uses TRBV6-2 or TRBV6-3 and TRBJ1-6, with D tentatively TRBD1 (5 bases). CDR3 length: 15 amino acids. Trimming cost V 2 bases and J 10 bases, with 15 bases left between them. Germline CDR1 reads MNHEY; CDR2 reads SVGEGT. This CDR3 is CASSYRGRERSPLHF. The CDR3 DNA sequence: TGTGCCAGCAGTTACCGGGGCAGGGAGCGGTCACCCCTCCACTTT.

V and J are TRBV4-1 and TRBJ2-2, with 8 nucleotides matching TRBD2. CDR3 length equals 17 residues. The germline CDR1 and CDR2 sequences are MGHRA and YSYEKL. Losses at the gene ends were 3 bases for V and 8 bases for J; bases not matched to a gene: 14. The CDR3 sequence is CASSQEPGLVRSGELFF. DNA of the CDR3: TGCGCCAGCAGCCAGGAACCGGGACTAGTGCGGTCGGGGGAGCTGTTTTTT.

The chain has TRBV5-1 and TRBJ2-3; TRBD2 aligns across 12 bases. V shed 0 bases and J 2 bases; nucleotides not matched to a gene: 13. The CDR3 consists of 20 residues. Germline V CDR1 and CDR2: SGHRS, YFSETQ. Here the CDR3 DNA reads TGCGCCAGCAGCTTGGGCCCCGGGCTAGCGGGGGGGCCGGACACAGATACGCAGTATTTT. Residues: CASSLGPGLAGGPDTDTQYF. The full variable domain, in which reference TRBV5-1 and TRBJ2-3 provide the parts outside the CDR3, is KAGVTQTPRYLIKTRGQQVTLSCSPISGHRSVSWYQQTPGQGLQFLFEYFSETQRNKGNFPGRFSGRQFSNSRSEMNVSTLELGDSALYLCASSLGPGLAGGPDTDTQYFGPGTRLTVL.

The rearrangement joins TRBV6-5 to TRBJ2-1, with D maybe TRBD2 (7 bases). The V end lost 7 bases, the J end lost 9 bases, and 22 bases lay between the germline ends. The CDR3 spans 15 residues. Germline CDR1 MNHEY, CDR2 SVGAGI. The CDR3 bases are TGTGCCAGCACCCCGGGCGGGGGCCAATCGAGTGAGCAGTTCTTC. Protein sequence: CASTPGGGQSSEQFF.

The rearrangement links TRBV5-4 to TRBJ2-3; D uncertain. There are 15 residues in the CDR3. Germline CDR1 is SGHNT and CDR2 is YYREEE (reference sequence). V shed 4 bases and J shed 4 bases, with 16 bases lying between them. The DNA for the CDR3 is TGTGCCAGCAGCGCAGAATCTTCTTCGGCAGATACGCAGTATTTT. Translating gives CASSAESSSADTQYF.

The chain joins TRBV7-8 to TRBJ1-6, with no clear D. Germline CDR1 and CDR2: SGHVS and FQNEAQ. V dropped 5 bases and J dropped 10 bases, with 18 bases sitting between them. This CDR3 spans 15 amino acids. CDR3 bases: TGTGCCAGCAGCCTAAGCCACACGGTTCGGTCACCCCTCCACTTT. This gives the protein CASSLSHTVRSPLHF. Drawing the rest from reference TRBV7-8 and TRBJ1-6, the complete variable domain is GAGVSQSPRYKVAKRGQDVALRCDPISGHVSLFWYQQALGQGPEFLTYFQNEAQLDKSGLPSDRFFAERPEGSVSTLKIQRTQQEDSAVYLCASSLSHTVRSPLHFGNGTRLTVT.

The genes are TRBV21-1 and TRBJ1-2; the table names TRBD1, a call not compared with the DNA. TRBV21-1 corresponds to a pseudogene. The CDR3 spans 18 residues. In nucleotides, the CDR3 is TGTGCCAGCAGCAATGGGGAAAGGATACAGGGGGGAAACTATGGCTACACCTTC. It yields the protein CASSNGERIQGGNYGYTF.

V and J are TRBV29-1 and TRBJ1-2; D gene unclear. The CDR3 has 15 residues. Germline CDR1 SQVTM, CDR2 ANQGSEA. V was shortened by 3 bases and J by 4 bases, with 18 bases between the two germline ends. CDR3: CSVDQADRYFYGYTF. In nucleotides, the CDR3 is TGCAGCGTTGATCAGGCGGACCGTTACTTCTATGGCTACACCTTC. The full variable domain, completed using reference TRBV29-1 and TRBJ1-2, is SAVISQKPSRDICQRGTSLTIQCQVDSQVTMMFWYRQQPGQSLTLIATANQGSEATYESGFVIDKFPISRPNLTFSTLTVSNMSPEDSSIYLCSVDQADRYFYGYTFGSGTRLTVV.

The genes are TRBV7-8 and TRBJ1-5; a possible D gene is TRBD1 (5 bases). Germline CDR1 is SGHVS and CDR2 is FQNEAQ. This CDR3 contains 15 residues. V was cut by 3 bases and J by 0 bases, with 9 bases left in between. CDR3 sequence: CASSFATDSNQPQHF. The CDR3 DNA sequence: TGTGCCAGCAGCTTCGCGACAGATAGCAATCAGCCCCAGCATTTT.

This chain connects TRBV28 to TRBJ1-2; perhaps TRBD1 as D (5 bases). The V and J ends lost 5 bases and 0 bases respectively, with 7 bases between them. This CDR3 spans 13 amino acids. The germline V gene encodes CDR1 MDHEN and CDR2 SYDVKM. The DNA of the CDR3 is TGTGCCAGCAGTGCGACAGCTAACTATGGCTACACCTTC. This translates into CASSATANYGYTF.

This clone was counted a few times. The CDR3 region is CASSLGGQTGANEKLFF. The DNA of the CDR3 is TGCGCCAGCAGCTTGGGGGGACAGACAGGAGCTAATGAAAAACTGTTTTTT. The chain joins TRBV5-1 to TRBJ1-4; 7 nucleotides align to TRBD1. The CDR3 contains 17 residues. V trimming: 0 bases; J trimming: 3 bases; junction bases outside the gene matches: 8. The germline gives CDR1 SGHRS, CDR2 YFSETQ.

The chain has TRBV7-9 and TRBJ2-1, with D maybe TRBD2 (6 bases). Trimming took off 0 bases at V and 3 bases at J, with 12 bases between the two ends. The CDR3 runs 16 residues. CDR1 SEHNR and CDR2 FQNEAQ come from the germline V gene (reference sequence). This CDR3 is CASSLARDSIYNEQFF. Here the CDR3 DNA reads TGTGCCAGCAGCTTAGCGCGGGACTCCATCTACAATGAGCAGTTCTTC.

The CDR3: CASRYGTENTGELFF. The DNA for the CDR3 is TGCGCCAGCAGATACGGGACGGAGAACACCGGGGAGCTGTTTTTT. The genes are TRBV4-1 and TRBJ2-2, with D perhaps assigned TRBD1 or TRBD2 (5 bases each). Germline V gives CDR1 MGHRA, CDR2 YSYEKL. The CDR3 is made up of 15 amino acids. The V end lost 6 bases, the J end lost 1 base, and 12 bases lay between the germline ends.

The rearrangement uses TRBV25-1 and TRBJ2-7; D perhaps matches TRBD2 (6 bases). This CDR3 has 14 amino acids. V gave up 3 bases and J gave up 2 bases, with 11 bases separating them. Germline V gene lookup returns CDR1 MGHDK and CDR2 SYGVNS. The CDR3 region has the DNA TGTGCCAGCAGTGATCAGGGACTTGCCTACGAGCAGTACTTC. Protein sequence: CASSDQGLAYEQYF.

The rearrangement links TRBV15 to TRBJ2-3, with D possibly TRBD2 on 5 matching bases. Deletions cut 1 base from V and 2 bases from J, with 7 bases between. The CDR3 has 14 residues. CDR1 and CDR2 (germline): LNHNV, YYDKDF (reference sequence). The CDR3 protein is CATSRAGITDTQYF. CDR3 bases: TGTGCCACCAGCAGAGCGGGGATCACAGATACGCAGTATTTT.

This sequence joins TRBV7-9 and TRBJ1-1, with no clear D. The CDR3 is made up of 11 amino acids. Trimming shortened V by 5 bases and J by 7 bases, and 8 bases separated the two germline ends. The germline gives CDR1 SEHNR, CDR2 FQNEAQ (reference sequence). This CDR3 is CASSLYNEAFF. The CDR3 DNA reads TGTGCCAGCAGCCTTTACAATGAAGCTTTCTTT.

With regard to this clone: The same CDR3 arises from other DNA sequences in this sample as well. The chain employs TRBV20-1 and TRBJ2-5; D gene unclear. From germline, CDR1 is DFQATT and CDR2 SNEGSKA (reference sequence). Trimming took 6 bases from V and 0 from J, leaving 5 bases between them. This CDR3 spans 11 amino acids. DNA of the CDR3: TGCAGTGCGCGGAACCAAGAGACCCAGTACTTC. Translated: CSARNQETQYF.

The chain is built from TRBV6-6 and TRBJ2-7; D is perhaps TRBD1 or TRBD2 (5 bases each). Germline V gives CDR1 MNHNY, CDR2 SVGAGI (reference sequence). This CDR3 contains 14 residues. V lost 5 bases to trimming and J lost 4 bases, with 15 bases between them. CDR3: CASSDGTRAYEQYF. The CDR3 DNA follows: TGTGCCAGCAGTGACGGGACGAGGGCTTACGAGCAGTACTTC.

This chain uses TRBV2 with TRBJ1-5; D gene uncertain. The CDR3 runs 11 residues. Deletions cut 6 bases from V and 15 bases from J, with 15 bases between. Germline CDR1 SNHLY, CDR2 FYNNEI. The CDR3 coding sequence is TGTGCCAGCAGGCTCTCGAGCCGGCCGCATTTT. It translates to CASRLSSRPHF. The whole variable domain, filled in from reference TRBV2 and TRBJ1-5, reads EPEVTQTPSHQVTQMGQEVILRCVPISNHLYFYWYRQILGQKVEFLVSFYNNEISEKSEIFDDQFSVERPDGSNFTLKIRSTKLEDSAMYFCASRLSSRPHFGDGTRLSIL.

This clone has just one count. The chain combines TRBV30 with TRBJ1-1; D remains ambiguous. The CDR3 has 12 residues. Trimming removed 2 bases at V and 1 base at J, with 5 bases between. CDR1 GTSNPN and CDR2 SVGIG come from the germline V gene (reference sequence). The CDR3 here is CAWSRSNTEAFF. CDR3 nucleotide sequence: TGTGCCTGGAGTAGGTCGAACACTGAAGCTTTCTTT.

The gene calls are TRBV5-6 and TRBJ2-2; the D is unclear. Trimming left V 2 bases short and J 1 base short, with 3 bases between. The germline V gene has CDR1 SGHDT and CDR2 YYEEEE. The CDR3 sequence is 13 residues long. The CDR3: CASSLGNTGELFF. CDR3 sequence (DNA): TGTGCCAGCAGCTTAGGGAACACCGGGGAGCTGTTTTTT.

The rearrangement uses TRBV19 and TRBJ1-5; 9 bases match TRBD1. The length of the CDR3 is 17 residues. V lost 6 bases and J lost 2; bases outside the gene matches: 11. Germline V gives CDR1 LNHDA, CDR2 SQIVND (reference sequence). Written as DNA, the CDR3 is TGTGCCAGTAGCCCAGGACAGGGGCCGGGGCGCAATCAGCCCCAGCATTTT. This translates into CASSPGQGPGRNQPQHF. The whole variable domain, remainder taken from reference TRBV19 and TRBJ1-5, is DGGITQSPKYLFRKEGQNVTLSCEQNLNHDAMYWYRQDPGQGLRLIYYSQIVNDFQKGDIAEGYSVSREKKESFPLTVTSAQKNPTAFYLCASSPGQGPGRNQPQHFGDGTRLSIL.